The T cell receptor (beta chain) under discussion was sequenced for a study of regulatory T cells in long-lasting Graves disease. Study in general: Graves' patients, newly diagnosed, had taken antithyroid drugs under 3 months.

Time point defined: newly diagnosed GD, antithyroid drugs for less than 3 months. Isolated PBMC RNA provided the starting material for the TCR library. This clonotype occurred many times. Its antigen is not known. Study-wide points: Sample size was small, which may have lowered accuracy. Exclusively peripheral blood, rather than thyroid tissue, was studied.

For TCR beta, libraries came from iRepertoire HTBI primers and Arm-PCR of CDR3 regions. TCRdb re-analysed the multiplex PCR reads in MiXCR, keeping a single row per CDR3 protein. The repertoire consists of about 470,000 distinct CDR3 sequences, with about 15% occurring once and the leading ten covering around 17%. Trimming took 10 bases from V and 4 from J; bases not matched to a gene: 28. Germline V gene lookup returns CDR1 SNHLY and CDR2 FYNNEI. The CDR3 extends over 21 amino acids. These same records also appear under a second study, on T cells in Graves' hyperthyroidism and ophthalmopathy. From that report: Carried out on the TCR CDR3, a first-round RT-PCR used the HTBI primer set.

The sequencing here drew on peripheral blood mononuclear cells (PBMCs), taken at new diagnosis, from a patient treated with antithyroid drugs. This chain links TRBV2 with TRBJ2-1; 10 nucleotides agree with TRBD2. This TCR derives from a woman aged 25 to 39 with Graves disease. CDR3 amino acids: CATRGLPPGTEKRGGYNEQFF. The CDR3 DNA reads TGTGCCACCAGGGGACTACCCCCCGGGACAGAAAAGCGGGGGGGATACAATGAGCAGTTCTTC.